One TCR delta chain is described in this entry. The antigen remains undetermined. A single base separates this from a much larger clone, so it may be a read error. These data come from a study of delta chains in infants with herpesvirus infections. This CDR3 has 20 amino acids. The V gene end was trimmed by 3 bases and the J gene end by 4 bases; junction bases not matched to a gene: 20. Germline CDR1 TSWWSYY, CDR2 QGS. Study-wide results and limits: Among Vdelta1 cells, the public clonotype apparently waned within two to three months. Absence in CMV-uninfected infants may reflect the detection limit only.

PBMC RNA was reverse transcribed using gamma-chain- and delta-chain-specific primers. TCRdb made new clone calls on the RT-PCR reads using CATT. The sample has under 1,500 delta-chain clones; about 33% are singletons. The chain carries TRDV1 and TRDJ1; TRDD3 matches 10 bases. The source is a human donor who was a Ugandan infant, either HIV-exposed or HIV-unexposed (not recorded which). Specimen: peripheral blood, collected at time point 2 of longitudinal follow-up. As DNA, the CDR3 is TGTGCTCTTGGGGATCCAGATGGCTACTGGGGGATTCCCCGTAGCGATAAACTCATCTTT. Encoded protein: CALGDPDGYWGIPRSDKLIF.